This entry lists 10 T cell receptor beta chains sequenced from one sample in a study of STAT5B mutations in CD4+ large granular lymphocyte leukemia. Profiling relied on immunoSEQ multiplex PCR, and the TCRdb table lists in-frame clones only, not all of them. This sample carries 30,000 to 40,000 clones, 88% of them seen once, and the ten largest clones take approximately 1%. The sample taken for sequencing was CD4+ T cells from blood buffy coats. The receptors were sampled from a human donor in good health.

This clone came up once. The rearrangement uses TRBV27 and TRBJ1-2, with 7 bases aligning to TRBD1. The CDR3 runs 15 residues. Germline CDR1 MNHEY, CDR2 SMNVEV (reference sequence). Trimming took 6 bases from V and 6 from J; bases not matched to a gene: 13. The CDR3 coding sequence is TGTGCCAGCAGACCAGAACAGGGGTCCTACCATGGCTACACCTTC. It encodes CASRPEQGSYHGYTF.

The chain is built from TRBV5-8 and TRBJ2-5; D gene unclear. Germline CDR1 is SGHTS and CDR2 is YDEGEE. The CDR3 has 12 residues. V was cut by 0 bases and J by 5 bases, with 5 bases left in between. CDR3 amino acids: CASSLVIETQYF. In DNA, the CDR3 is TGTGCCAGCAGCTTGGTTATCGAGACCCAGTACTTC.

This chain connects TRBV28 to TRBJ2-7; 11 nucleotides align to TRBD2. The germline CDR1 and CDR2 sequences are MDHEN and SYDVKM. With 3 bases clipped from V and 6 bases from J, the junction kept 13 bases outside the gene matches. This CDR3 is built from 17 residues. CDR3 DNA sequence: TGTGCCAGCAGTTTGACGCCGACTAGCGGGATTTGGGCCGAGCAGTACTTC. Residues: CASSLTPTSGIWAEQYF.

The chain has TRBV9 and TRBJ1-6, with D hard to call. V shed 8 bases and J shed 8 bases, with 8 bases lying between them. This CDR3 comprises 11 residues. In germline, CDR1 is SGDLS, CDR2 YYNGEE. The CDR3 is CASQVHSPLHF. The DNA for the CDR3 is TGTGCCAGTCAGGTGCATTCACCCCTCCACTTT.

The genes are TRBV7-9 and TRBJ1-4; weak D call: TRBD1 (6 bases). The germline gives CDR1 SEHNR, CDR2 FQNEAQ (reference sequence). Trimming removed 4 bases at V and 5 bases at J, with 17 bases between. The CDR3 is 16 residues long. The CDR3 is CASSSSRTAKNEKLFF. The DNA of the CDR3 is TGTGCCAGCAGCTCATCGCGGACAGCAAAGAATGAAAAACTGTTTTTT.

The chain employs TRBV19 and TRBJ2-7; 9 bases are a match to TRBD1. The CDR3 has 15 residues. The germline CDR1 and CDR2 sequences are LNHDA and SQIVND (reference sequence). Unmatched junction bases numbered 8, after V lost 8 bases and J lost 0 bases. In nucleotides, the CDR3 is TGTGCCAGTCGACCCGGGACAGGGAGCTCCTACGAGCAGTACTTC. Its protein product is CASRPGTGSSYEQYF.

J is TRBJ2-5 and V is TRBV11-1; D gene unclear. The J call is uncertain, as TRBJ2-7 better fits the DNA end. The CDR3 is 13 residues long. In germline, CDR1 is SGHAT, CDR2 FQDESV (reference sequence). Here the CDR3 reads CASSLTFYYEQYF. DNA of the CDR3: TGTGCCAGCAGCTTAACCTTCTACTACGAGCAGTACTTC.

The chain has TRBV5-8 and TRBJ1-5, with D perhaps TRBD1 (6 bases). Germline V CDR1 and CDR2: SGHTS, YDEGEE. The ends were cut back, 1 base at V and 0 bases at J, with 14 bases in the middle. The CDR3 extends over 17 amino acids. In nucleotides, the CDR3 is TGTGCCAGCAGCTTGTTGGGACAAACTGATAGCAATCAGCCCCAGCATTTT. Translating gives CASSLLGQTDSNQPQHF. Together with reference TRBV5-8 and TRBJ1-5, the CDR3 gives the full variable domain: EAGVTQSPTHLIKTRGQQATLRCSPISGHTSVYWYQQALGLGLQFLLWYDEGEERNRGNFPPRFSGRQFPNYSSELNVNALELEDSALYLCASSLLGQTDSNQPQHFGDGTRLSIL.

This chain links TRBV15 with TRBJ2-7, with TRBD2 matching over 7 bases. Trimming at V came to 0 bases and at J to 0 bases, leaving 11 bases not matched to a gene. The CDR3 consists of 18 residues. Germline lookup yields CDR1 LNHNV and CDR2 YYDKDF (reference sequence). The CDR3 loop reads CATSRDPIAGTNSYEQYF. As DNA, the CDR3 is TGTGCCACCAGCAGAGATCCTATTGCCGGGACTAACTCCTACGAGCAGTACTTC. The full variable domain, with the rest looked up from reference TRBV15 and TRBJ2-7, is DAMVIQNPRYQVTQFGKPVTLSCSQTLNHNVMYWYQQKSSQAPKLLFHYYDKDFNNEADTPDNFQSRRPNTSFCFLDIRSPGLGDTAMYLCATSRDPIAGTNSYEQYFGPGTRLTVT.

V gene TRBV14 combines with J gene TRBJ2-4; TRBD2 might be the D (6 bases). Trimming removed 4 bases at V and 0 bases at J, with 19 bases between. The CDR3 is made up of 18 amino acids. Germline-derived CDR1 and CDR2 are SGHDN and FVKESK. CDR3 sequence: CASSPKEYGGLAKNIQYF. The CDR3 DNA reads TGTGCCAGCAGCCCTAAAGAATATGGGGGGTTAGCCAAAAACATTCAGTACTTC.